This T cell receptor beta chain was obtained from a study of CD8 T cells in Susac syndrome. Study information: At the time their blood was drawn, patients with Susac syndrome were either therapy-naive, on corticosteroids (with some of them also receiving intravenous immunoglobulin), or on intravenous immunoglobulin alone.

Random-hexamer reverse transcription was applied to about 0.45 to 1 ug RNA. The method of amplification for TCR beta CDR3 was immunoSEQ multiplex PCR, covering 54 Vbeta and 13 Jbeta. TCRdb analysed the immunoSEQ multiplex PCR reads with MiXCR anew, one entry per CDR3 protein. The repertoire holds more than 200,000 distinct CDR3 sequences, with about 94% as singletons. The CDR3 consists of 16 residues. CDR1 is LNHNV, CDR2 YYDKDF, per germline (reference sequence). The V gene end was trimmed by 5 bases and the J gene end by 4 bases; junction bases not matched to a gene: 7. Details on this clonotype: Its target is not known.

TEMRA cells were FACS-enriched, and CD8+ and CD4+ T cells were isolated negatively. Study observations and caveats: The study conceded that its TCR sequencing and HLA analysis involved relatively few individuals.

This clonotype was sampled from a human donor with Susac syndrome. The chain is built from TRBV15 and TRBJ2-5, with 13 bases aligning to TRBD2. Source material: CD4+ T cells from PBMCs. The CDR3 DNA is TGTGCCACCAGCGCACTAGCGGGGGGGCAGGGAGAGACCCAGTACTTC. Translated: CATSALAGGQGETQYF. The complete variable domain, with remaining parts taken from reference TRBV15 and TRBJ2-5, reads DAMVIQNPRYQVTQFGKPVTLSCSQTLNHNVMYWYQQKSSQAPKLLFHYYDKDFNNEADTPDNFQSRRPNTSFCFLDIRSPGLGDTAMYLCATSALAGGQGETQYFGPGTRLLVL.